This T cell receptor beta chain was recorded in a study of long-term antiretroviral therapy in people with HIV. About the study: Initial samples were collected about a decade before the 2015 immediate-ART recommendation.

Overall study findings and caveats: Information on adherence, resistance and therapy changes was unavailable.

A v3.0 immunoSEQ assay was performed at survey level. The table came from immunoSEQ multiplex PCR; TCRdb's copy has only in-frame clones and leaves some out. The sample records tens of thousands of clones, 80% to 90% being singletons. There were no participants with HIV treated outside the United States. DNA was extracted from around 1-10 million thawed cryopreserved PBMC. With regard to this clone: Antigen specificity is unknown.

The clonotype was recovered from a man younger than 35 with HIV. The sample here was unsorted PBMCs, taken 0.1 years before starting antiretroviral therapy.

CDR3 nucleotides: TGTGCCAGCAGCCCTGACCAGTACAATGAGCAGTTCTTC. This codes for CASSPDQYNEQFF. The chain employs TRBV27 and TRBJ2-1; D unresolved. This CDR3 has 13 amino acids. Looked up from germline, CDR1 is MNHEY and CDR2 is SMNVEV (reference sequence). The ends were cut back, 6 bases at V and 4 bases at J, with 10 bases in the middle.